These 10 T cell receptor beta chains were all obtained from the same sample, sequenced in a study of blood T cell repertoires in COVID-19. Profiling relied on immunoSEQ multiplex PCR, and the TCRdb table lists in-frame clones only, not all of them. The table includes almost 350,000 clones, approximately 89% detected once. Material for sequencing was peripheral blood. The receptors derive from a woman aged 55-75 years with COVID-19, enrolled during active disease.

The chain recombines TRBV7-9 with TRBJ2-3; D is unclear. This CDR3 comprises 16 residues. Looked up from germline, CDR1 is SEHNR and CDR2 is FQNEAQ (reference sequence). Trimming shortened V by 2 bases and J by 2 bases, and 14 bases separated the two germline ends. CDR3 sequence (DNA): TGTGCCAGCAGCTTAACTGGGCACCCTTCCACAGATACGCAGTATTTT. Residues: CASSLTGHPSTDTQYF.

The chain couples TRBV10-3 to TRBJ2-3; 12 positions agree with TRBD2. CDR1 ENHRY and CDR2 SYGVKD come from the germline V gene. This CDR3 has 14 residues. Germline trimming cut 6 bases from V and 3 bases from J; bases unmatched to any gene: 1. CDR3 loop: CAIRGTSGTDTQYF. In nucleotides, the CDR3 is TGTGCCATCAGGGGGACTAGCGGGACAGATACGCAGTATTTT.

The CDR3 spells CASSGGFYTGELFF. The CDR3 region has the DNA TGTGCCAGCTCTGGGGGCTTCTACACCGGGGAGCTGTTTTTT. This chain uses TRBV6-5 with TRBJ2-2; D may be TRBD1 (6 bases). CDR1 and CDR2 (germline): MNHEY, SVGAGI. The CDR3 is 14 amino acids. The V end was cut by 8 bases, the J end by 3 bases, with 13 bases between.

The rearrangement links TRBV18 to TRBJ2-7; 11 bases line up with TRBD1. V dropped 0 bases and J dropped 4; count of bases not matched to a gene: 5. The CDR3 totals 16 residues. From germline, CDR1 is KGHSH and CDR2 LQKENI. The CDR3 protein is CASSPPGQGGPYEQYF. CDR3 sequence (DNA): TGTGCCAGCTCACCACCGGGACAGGGGGGTCCTTACGAGCAGTACTTC.

The V call is TRBV27, the J call TRBJ1-1; 8 bases fit TRBD1. Germline trimming cut 3 bases from V and 6 bases from J; bases unmatched to any gene: 9. This CDR3 is built from 15 residues. The germline V gene has CDR1 MNHEY and CDR2 SMNVEV (reference sequence). CDR3 residues: CASSFGQGRSPEAFF. In nucleotides, the CDR3 is TGTGCCAGCAGTTTCGGACAGGGTAGATCCCCTGAAGCTTTCTTT.

This clone has just one count. V and J are TRBV25-1 and TRBJ2-5; perhaps TRBD1 as D (6 bases). The CDR3 is 11 amino acids. Germline V CDR1 and CDR2: MGHDK, SYGVNS. Trimming shortened V by 6 bases and J by 4 bases, and 6 bases separated the two germline ends. The CDR3, as DNA: TGTGCCAGCAGGACAGGAGAGACCCAGTACTTC. This codes for CASRTGETQYF.

CDR3 residues: CASSARRTSGGYNEQFF. The CDR3 region has the DNA TGTGCCAGCAGTGCCAGACGGACTAGCGGGGGGTACAATGAGCAGTTCTTC. The chain employs TRBV2 and TRBJ2-1; the match to TRBD2 covers 14 bases. With 4 bases clipped from V and 4 bases from J, the junction kept 6 bases outside the gene matches. This CDR3 has 17 residues. The germline CDR1 and CDR2 sequences are SNHLY and FYNNEI.

The V call is TRBV2, the J call TRBJ1-1; D possibly corresponds to TRBD1 (6 bases). V was pared by 7 bases and J by 1 base, with 16 bases between. The germline V gene encodes CDR1 SNHLY and CDR2 FYNNEI. This CDR3 is built from 15 residues. In DNA form, the CDR3 reads TGTGCCAGCATCCGTTTGGGACACCAGAACACTGAAGCTTTCTTT. Its protein product is CASIRLGHQNTEAFF.

This clone was counted between two and nine times. The chain couples TRBV5-6 to TRBJ1-4, with D maybe TRBD1 (5 bases). The V end was cut by 2 bases, the J end by 4 bases, with 9 bases between. This CDR3 contains 14 residues. CDR1 is SGHDT and CDR2 is YYEEEE in the germline V gene. The CDR3 coding sequence is TGTGCCAGCAGCTTTGACAGCATTAATGAAAAACTGTTTTTT. Protein sequence: CASSFDSINEKLFF.

This chain uses TRBV29-1 with TRBJ1-1; 9 bases are shared with TRBD1. Germline V gene data show CDR1 as SQVTM and CDR2 as ANQGSEA. V lost 5 bases to trimming and J lost 7 bases; unmatched junction nucleotides: 5. The CDR3 totals 12 residues. CDR3 bases: TGCAGCGTTCCGGGACAGGGCTATGAAGCTTTCTTT. Its protein product is CSVPGQGYEAFF.